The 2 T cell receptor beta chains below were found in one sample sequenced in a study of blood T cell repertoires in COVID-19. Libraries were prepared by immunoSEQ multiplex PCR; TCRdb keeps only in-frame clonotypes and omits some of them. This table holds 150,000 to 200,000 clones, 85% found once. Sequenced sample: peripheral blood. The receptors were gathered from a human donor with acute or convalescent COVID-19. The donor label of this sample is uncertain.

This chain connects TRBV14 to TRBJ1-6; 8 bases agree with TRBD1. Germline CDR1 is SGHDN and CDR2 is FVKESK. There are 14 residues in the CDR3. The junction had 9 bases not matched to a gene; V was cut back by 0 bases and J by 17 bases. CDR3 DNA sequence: TGTGCCAGCAGCCAAGACCTTCAGGGGGCCCTTGTCCACTTT. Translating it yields CASSQDLQGALVHF.

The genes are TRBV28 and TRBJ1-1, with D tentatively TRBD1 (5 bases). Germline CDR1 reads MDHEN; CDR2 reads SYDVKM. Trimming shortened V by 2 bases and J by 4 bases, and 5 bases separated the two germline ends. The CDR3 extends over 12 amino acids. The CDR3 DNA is TGTGCCAGCAGTTTACAGGGCACTGAAGCTTTCTTT. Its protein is CASSLQGTEAFF.